This TCR beta chain was sequenced during a study of CD4 and CD8 cells across lung adenocarcinoma regions. Germline-derived CDR1 and CDR2 are MNHNS and SASEGT. CDR3 length equals 12 residues. Trimming cost V 5 bases and J 10 bases; bases outside gene matches: 5. This clonotype has just one count. TCRdb independently ran MiXCR on the PCR reads; one entry per CDR3 protein. The sample lists tens of thousands of distinct CDR3 sequences, roughly 50% occurring once. The chain uses TRBV6-1 and TRBJ2-1; the match to TRBD1 covers 7 bases. The receptor comes from a male donor with lung adenocarcinoma. The CD4 and CD8 labels of this study may be unreliable. Sequencing input: CD8+ T cells from the center of a lung tumor. CDR3 sequence: CASSRQGDEQFF. DNA for the CDR3: TGTGCCAGCAGTCGACAGGGTGACGAGCAGTTCTTC.